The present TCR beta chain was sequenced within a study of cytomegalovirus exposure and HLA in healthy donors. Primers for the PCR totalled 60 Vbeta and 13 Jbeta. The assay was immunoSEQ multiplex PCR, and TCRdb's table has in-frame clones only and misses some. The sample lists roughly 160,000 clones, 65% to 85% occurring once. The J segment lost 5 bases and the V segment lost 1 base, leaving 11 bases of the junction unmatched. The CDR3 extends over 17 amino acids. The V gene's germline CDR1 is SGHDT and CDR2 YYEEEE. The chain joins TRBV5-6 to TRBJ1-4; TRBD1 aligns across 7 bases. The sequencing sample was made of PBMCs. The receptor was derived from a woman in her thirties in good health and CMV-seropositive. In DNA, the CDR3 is TGTGCCAGCAGCTTGCTGGGACAGCAAAAAGGGAATGAAAAACTGTTTTTT. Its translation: CASSLLGQQKGNEKLFF.